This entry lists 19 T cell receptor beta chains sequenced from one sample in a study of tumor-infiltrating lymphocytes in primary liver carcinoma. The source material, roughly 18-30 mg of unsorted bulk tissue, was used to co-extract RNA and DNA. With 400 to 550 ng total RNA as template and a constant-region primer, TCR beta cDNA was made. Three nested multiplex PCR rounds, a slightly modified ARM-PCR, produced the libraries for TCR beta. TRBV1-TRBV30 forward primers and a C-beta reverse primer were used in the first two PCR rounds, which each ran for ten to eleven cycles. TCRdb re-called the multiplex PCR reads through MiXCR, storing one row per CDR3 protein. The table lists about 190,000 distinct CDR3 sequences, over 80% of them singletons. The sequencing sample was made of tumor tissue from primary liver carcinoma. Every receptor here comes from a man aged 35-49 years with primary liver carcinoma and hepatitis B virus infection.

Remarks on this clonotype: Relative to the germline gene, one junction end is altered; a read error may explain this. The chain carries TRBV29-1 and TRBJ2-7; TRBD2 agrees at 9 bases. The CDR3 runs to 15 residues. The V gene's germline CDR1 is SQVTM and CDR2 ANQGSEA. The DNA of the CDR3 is TGCAGTGTTGGAGATGGTCTAGCGGGGTCCTACGAGCAGTACTTC. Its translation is CSVGDGLAGSYEQYF.

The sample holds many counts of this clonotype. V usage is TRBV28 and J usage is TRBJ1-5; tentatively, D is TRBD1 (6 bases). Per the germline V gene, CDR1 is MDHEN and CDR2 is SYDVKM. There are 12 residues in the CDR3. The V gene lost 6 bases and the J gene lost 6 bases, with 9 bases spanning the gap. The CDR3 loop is CASRIQGQPQHF. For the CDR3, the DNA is TGTGCCAGCAGGATACAGGGTCAGCCCCAGCATTTT.

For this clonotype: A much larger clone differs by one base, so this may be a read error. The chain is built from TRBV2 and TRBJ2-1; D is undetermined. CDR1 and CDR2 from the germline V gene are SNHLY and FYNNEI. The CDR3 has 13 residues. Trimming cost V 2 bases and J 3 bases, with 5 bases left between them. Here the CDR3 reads CASSEQIYNEQFF. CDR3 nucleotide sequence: TGTGCCAGCAGTGAACAAATCTACAATGAGCAGTTCTTC.

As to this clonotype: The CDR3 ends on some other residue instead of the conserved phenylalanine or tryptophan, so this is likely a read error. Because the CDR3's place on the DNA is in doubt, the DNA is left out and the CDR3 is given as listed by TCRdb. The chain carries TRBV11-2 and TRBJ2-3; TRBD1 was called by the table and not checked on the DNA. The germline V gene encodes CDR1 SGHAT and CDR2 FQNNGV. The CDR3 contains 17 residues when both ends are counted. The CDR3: CASSLNPGETSTDMKYL.

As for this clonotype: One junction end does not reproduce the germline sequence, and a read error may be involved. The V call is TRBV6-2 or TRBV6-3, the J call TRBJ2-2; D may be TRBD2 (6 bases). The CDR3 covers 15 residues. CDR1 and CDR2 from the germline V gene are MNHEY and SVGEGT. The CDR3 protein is CVSSQVAEAIGELFF. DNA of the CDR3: TGTGTCAGCAGTCAAGTAGCGGAAGCGATCGGGGAGCTGTTTTTT.

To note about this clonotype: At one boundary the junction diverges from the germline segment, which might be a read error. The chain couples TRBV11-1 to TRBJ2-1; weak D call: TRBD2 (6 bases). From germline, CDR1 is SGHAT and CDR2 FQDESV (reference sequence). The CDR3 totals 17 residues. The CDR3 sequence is CASGSNGMSGLFNEHFF. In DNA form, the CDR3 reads TGTGCCAGCGGCTCAAACGGGATGAGCGGGTTGTTTAATGAGCATTTCTTC.

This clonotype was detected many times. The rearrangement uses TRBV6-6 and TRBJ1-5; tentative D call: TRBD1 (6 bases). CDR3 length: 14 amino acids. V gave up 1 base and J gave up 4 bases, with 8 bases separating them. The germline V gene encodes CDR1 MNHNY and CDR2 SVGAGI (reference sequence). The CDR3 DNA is TGTGCCAGCAGTTACTTACAGGGAAATCAGCCCCAGCATTTT. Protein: CASSYLQGNQPQHF.

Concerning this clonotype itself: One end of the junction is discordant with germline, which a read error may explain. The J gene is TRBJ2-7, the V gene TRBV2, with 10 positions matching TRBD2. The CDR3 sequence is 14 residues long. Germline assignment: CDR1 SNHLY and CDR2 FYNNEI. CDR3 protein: CTSGRDRGDYEQYF. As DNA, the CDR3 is TGTACCAGCGGGAGGGATAGGGGAGACTACGAGCAGTACTTC.

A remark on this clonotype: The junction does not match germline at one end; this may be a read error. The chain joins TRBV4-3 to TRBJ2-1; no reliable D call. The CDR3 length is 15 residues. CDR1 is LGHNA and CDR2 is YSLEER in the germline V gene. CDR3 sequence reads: CASSQDFGYYIEQFF. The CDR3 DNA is TGCGCCAGCAGCCAAGATTTCGGCTACTACATTGAGCAGTTCTTC.

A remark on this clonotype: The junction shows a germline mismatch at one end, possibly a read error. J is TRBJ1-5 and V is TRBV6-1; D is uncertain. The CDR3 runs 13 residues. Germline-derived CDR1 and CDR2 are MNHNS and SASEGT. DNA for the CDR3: TGTGCCCGCAGTGAAGCGCTTCTAAGTGACCAGCATTTT. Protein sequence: CARSEALLSDQHF.

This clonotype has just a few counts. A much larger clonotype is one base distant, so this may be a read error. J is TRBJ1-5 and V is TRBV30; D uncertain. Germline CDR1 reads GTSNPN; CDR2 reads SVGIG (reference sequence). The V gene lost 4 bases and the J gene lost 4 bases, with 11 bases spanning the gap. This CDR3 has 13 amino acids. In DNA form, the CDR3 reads TGTGCCTGGACGGTGTCTGAAAATCAGCCCCAGCATTTT. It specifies CAWTVSENQPQHF.

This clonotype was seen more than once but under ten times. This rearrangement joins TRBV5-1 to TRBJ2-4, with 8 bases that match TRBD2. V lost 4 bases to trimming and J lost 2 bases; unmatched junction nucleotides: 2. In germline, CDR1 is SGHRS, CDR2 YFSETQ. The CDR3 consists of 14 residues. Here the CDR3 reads CASSPGGPKNIQYF. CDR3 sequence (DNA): TGCGCCAGCAGCCCGGGAGGGCCCAAAAACATTCAGTACTTC. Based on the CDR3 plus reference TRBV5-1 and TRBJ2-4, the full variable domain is KAGVTQTPRYLIKTRGQQVTLSCSPISGHRSVSWYQQTPGQGLQFLFEYFSETQRNKGNFPGRFSGRQFSNSRSEMNVSTLELGDSALYLCASSPGGPKNIQYFGAGTRLSVL.

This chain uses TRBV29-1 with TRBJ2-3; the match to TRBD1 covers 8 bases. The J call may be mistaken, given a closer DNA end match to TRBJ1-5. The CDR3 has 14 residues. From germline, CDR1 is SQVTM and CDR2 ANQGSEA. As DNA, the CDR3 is TGCAGCGTTTCCGAGACAGGGGCGTCAGATGCGCAGCATTTT. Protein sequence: CSVSETGASDAQHF.

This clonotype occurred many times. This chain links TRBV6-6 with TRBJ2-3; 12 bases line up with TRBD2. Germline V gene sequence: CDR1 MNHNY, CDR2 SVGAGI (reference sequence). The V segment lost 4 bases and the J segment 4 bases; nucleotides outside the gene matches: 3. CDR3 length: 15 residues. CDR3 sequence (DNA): TGTGCCAGCAGTTTGACTAGCGGGAGTGCAGATACGCAGTATTTT. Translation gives CASSLTSGSADTQYF.

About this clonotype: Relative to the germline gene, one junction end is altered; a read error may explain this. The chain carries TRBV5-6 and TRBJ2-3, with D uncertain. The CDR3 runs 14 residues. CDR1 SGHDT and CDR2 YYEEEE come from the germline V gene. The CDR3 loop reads CARSFISDGDTQYF. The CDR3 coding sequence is TGTGCCAGAAGCTTTATCTCCGACGGAGATACGCAGTATTTT.

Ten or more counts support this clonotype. CDR3 coding DNA: TGTGCCAGCAGTTTACGGGGCCAACTAGCGTCCGCCGATACGCAGTATTTT. Amino acids: CASSLRGQLASADTQYF. V is TRBV12-3 or TRBV12-4 and J is TRBJ2-3, with 7 positions matching TRBD2. V was clipped by 2 bases and J by 6 bases; unmatched bases: 14. The CDR3 has 17 amino acids.

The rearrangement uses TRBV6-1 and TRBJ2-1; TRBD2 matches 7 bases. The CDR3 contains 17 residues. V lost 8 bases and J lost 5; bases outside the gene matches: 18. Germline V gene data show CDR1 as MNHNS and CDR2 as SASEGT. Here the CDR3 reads CASVSLGGTRHDNEQFF. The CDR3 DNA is TGTGCCAGCGTAAGCCTCGGGGGGACCAGGCATGACAATGAGCAGTTCTTC.

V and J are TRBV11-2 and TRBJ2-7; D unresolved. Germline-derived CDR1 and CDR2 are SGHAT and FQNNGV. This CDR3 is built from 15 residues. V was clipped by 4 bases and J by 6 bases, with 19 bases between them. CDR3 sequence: CASSYRRLYASEQYF. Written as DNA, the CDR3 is TGTGCCAGCAGCTACAGACGGCTTTACGCGAGCGAGCAGTACTTC.

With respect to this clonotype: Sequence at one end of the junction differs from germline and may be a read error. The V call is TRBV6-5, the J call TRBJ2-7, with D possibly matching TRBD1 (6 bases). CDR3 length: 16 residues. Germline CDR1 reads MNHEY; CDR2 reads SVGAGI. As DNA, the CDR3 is TGTGCTAGCAGTTACGGAGGCAGGGGATATACCTACGAGCAGTACTTC. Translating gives CASSYGGRGYTYEQYF.